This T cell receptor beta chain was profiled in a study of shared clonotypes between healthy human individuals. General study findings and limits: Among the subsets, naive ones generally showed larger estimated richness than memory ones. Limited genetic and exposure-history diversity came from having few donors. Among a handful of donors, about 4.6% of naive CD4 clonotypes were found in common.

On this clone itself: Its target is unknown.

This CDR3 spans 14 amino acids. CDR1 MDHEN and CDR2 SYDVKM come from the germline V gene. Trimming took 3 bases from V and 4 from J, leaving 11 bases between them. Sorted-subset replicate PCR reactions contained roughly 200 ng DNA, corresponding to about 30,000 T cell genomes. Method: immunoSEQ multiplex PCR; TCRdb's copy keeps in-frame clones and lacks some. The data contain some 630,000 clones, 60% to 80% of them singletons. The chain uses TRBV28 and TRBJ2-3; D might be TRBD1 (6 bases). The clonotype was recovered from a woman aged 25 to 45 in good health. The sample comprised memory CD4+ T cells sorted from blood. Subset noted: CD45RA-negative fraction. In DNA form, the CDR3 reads TGTGCCAGCAGTTTGGACAGTGTTTCAGATACGCAGTATTTT. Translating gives CASSLDSVSDTQYF.